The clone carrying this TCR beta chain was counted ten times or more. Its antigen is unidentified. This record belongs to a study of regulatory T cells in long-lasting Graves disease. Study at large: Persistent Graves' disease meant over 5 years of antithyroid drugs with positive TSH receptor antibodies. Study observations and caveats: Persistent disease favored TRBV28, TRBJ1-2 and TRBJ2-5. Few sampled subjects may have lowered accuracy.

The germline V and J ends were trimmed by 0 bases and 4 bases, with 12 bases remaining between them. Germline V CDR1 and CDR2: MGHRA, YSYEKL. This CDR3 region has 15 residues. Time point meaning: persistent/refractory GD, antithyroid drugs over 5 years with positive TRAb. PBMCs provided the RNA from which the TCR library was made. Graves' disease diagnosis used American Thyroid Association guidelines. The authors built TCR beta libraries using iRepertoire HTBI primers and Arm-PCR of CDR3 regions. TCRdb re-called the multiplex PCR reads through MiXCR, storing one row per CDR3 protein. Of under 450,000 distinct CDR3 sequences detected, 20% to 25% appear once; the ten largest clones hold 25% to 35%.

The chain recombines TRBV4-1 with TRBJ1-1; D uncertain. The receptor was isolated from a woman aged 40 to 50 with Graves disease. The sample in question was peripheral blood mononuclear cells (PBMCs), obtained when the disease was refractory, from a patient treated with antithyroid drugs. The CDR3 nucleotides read TGCGCCAGCAGCCAAGAGGGTCGAGTAACCACTGAAGCTTTCTTT. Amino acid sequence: CASSQEGRVTTEAFF.